One sample yielded the 24 T cell receptor beta chains listed below, sequenced in a study of cytomegalovirus exposure and HLA in healthy donors. In the PCR, 60 Vbeta and 13 Jbeta primers were used. Only in-frame clones appear in the TCRdb table, and some are missing; sequencing was by immunoSEQ multiplex PCR. This sample carries approximately 180,000 clones, about 70% of them seen once, and the ten largest clones take less than 2%. Sequencing was performed on PBMCs. The source is a woman in her 30s in good health and CMV-seronegative.

The chain couples TRBV4-1 to TRBJ1-1, with 7 bases identical to TRBD1. This CDR3 spans 12 amino acids. Trimming took 8 bases from V and 3 from J; bases not matched to a gene: 3. Germline V gene sequence: CDR1 MGHRA, CDR2 YSYEKL. The CDR3 loop is CASGTGDTEAFF. For the CDR3, the DNA is TGCGCCAGCGGCACAGGGGACACTGAAGCTTTCTTT.

The chain carries TRBV5-1 and TRBJ2-7; the match to TRBD1 covers 7 bases. J was trimmed by 2 bases and V by 3 bases; bases with no gene match: 8. Germline V gene sequence: CDR1 SGHRS, CDR2 YFSETQ. The CDR3 has 15 amino acids. This chain's CDR3 is CASSSSRDSAYEQYF. CDR3 nucleotide sequence: TGCGCCAGCAGCTCCTCCCGGGACAGTGCCTACGAGCAGTACTTC.

The chain uses TRBV28 and TRBJ2-2, with 7 bases that match TRBD2. V shed 6 bases and J 3 bases; nucleotides not matched to a gene: 7. Germline CDR1 MDHEN, CDR2 SYDVKM. The CDR3 consists of 15 residues. CDR3 amino acids: CASRLGGMYTGELFF. For the CDR3, the DNA is TGTGCCAGCAGATTGGGGGGGATGTACACCGGGGAGCTGTTTTTT.

This rearrangement joins TRBV7-2 to TRBJ2-7, with D possibly TRBD2 on 6 matching bases. Germline V gene sequence: CDR1 SGHTA, CDR2 FQGNSA. V gave up 1 base and J gave up 1 base, with 14 bases separating them. The CDR3 covers 16 residues. CDR3 sequence: CASSLVSGEISYEQYF. CDR3 nucleotide sequence: TGTGCCAGCAGCTTAGTATCGGGAGAGATATCCTACGAGCAGTACTTC.

J is TRBJ2-1 and V is TRBV14, with D unresolved. The germline V and J ends were trimmed by 3 bases and 8 bases, with 14 bases remaining between them. Looked up from germline, CDR1 is SGHDN and CDR2 is FVKESK. This CDR3 has 14 residues. The CDR3 region is CASSQAQFFDEQFF. The CDR3 nucleotides read TGTGCCAGCAGCCAGGCCCAATTTTTCGATGAGCAGTTCTTC.

The rearrangement joins TRBV7-8 to TRBJ2-2; D uncertain. Germline V lookup: CDR1 SGHVS, CDR2 FQNEAQ. The germline V and J ends were trimmed by 3 bases and 6 bases, with 8 bases remaining between them. This CDR3 region has 13 residues. CDR3 nucleotide sequence: TGTGCCAGCAGCTTTTACCGGGCCGGGGAGCTGTTTTTT. It encodes CASSFYRAGELFF.

The chain links TRBV4-2 to TRBJ1-1; 7 nucleotides align to TRBD1. From germline, CDR1 is LGHNA and CDR2 YNFKEQ. Trimming took 1 base from V and 2 from J; bases not matched to a gene: 4. The CDR3 covers 15 residues. The CDR3 loop is CASSQGAGGNTEAFF. The CDR3 DNA reads TGTGCCAGCAGCCAAGGGGCAGGGGGAAACACTGAAGCTTTCTTT.

The CDR3 DNA follows: TGTGCCAGTAGTATCCATTTAACCGGACGGGAGCCGGACTATGGCTACACCTTC. Its translation: CASSIHLTGREPDYGYTF. This chain uses TRBV19 with TRBJ1-2; D gene uncertain. Germline values: CDR1 LNHDA, CDR2 SQIVND (reference sequence). V was shortened by 3 bases and J by 3 bases, with 23 bases between the two germline ends. The CDR3 length is 18 residues. Together with reference TRBV19 and TRBJ1-2, the CDR3 gives the full variable domain: DGGITQSPKYLFRKEGQNVTLSCEQNLNHDAMYWYRQDPGQGLRLIYYSQIVNDFQKGDIAEGYSVSREKKESFPLTVTSAQKNPTAFYLCASSIHLTGREPDYGYTFGSGTRLTVV.

V and J are TRBV5-1 and TRBJ2-1, with a weak D call TRBD2 (7 bases). This CDR3 is built from 16 residues. Germline V gives CDR1 SGHRS, CDR2 YFSETQ. Trimming left V 7 bases short and J 0 bases short, with 17 bases between. The CDR3 DNA reads TGCGCCAGCTGGGACGGGGGGCCTTACTCCTACAATGAGCAGTTCTTC. As protein: CASWDGGPYSYNEQFF.

This clone occurred once. The chain's CDR3 is CASSPTEELSYEQYF. As DNA, the CDR3 is TGTGCCAGCAGCCCAACTGAGGAACTCTCCTACGAGCAGTACTTC. The rearrangement uses TRBV27 and TRBJ2-7; D is uncertain. V lost 6 bases and J lost 0, with 15 bases in between. Germline V gene data show CDR1 as MNHEY and CDR2 as SMNVEV (reference sequence). The CDR3 runs 15 residues.

This rearrangement joins TRBV6-1 to TRBJ2-7; perhaps TRBD1 as D (5 bases). This CDR3 spans 14 amino acids. Germline V gene data show CDR1 as MNHNS and CDR2 as SASEGT. Trimming took 6 bases from V and 2 from J, leaving 14 bases between them. For the CDR3, the DNA is TGTGCCAGCAGGGTAGACAGCCCCCCCTACGAGCAGTACTTC. This codes for CASRVDSPPYEQYF.

Here the CDR3 DNA reads TGTGCCAGCAGAGGACTAGGAAGCACAGATACGCAGTATTTT. The encoded protein is CASRGLGSTDTQYF. This chain uses TRBV4-2 with TRBJ2-3; 7 bases are a match to TRBD2. Losses at the gene ends were 6 bases for V and 0 bases for J; bases not matched to a gene: 3. CDR3 length: 14 residues. Germline CDR1 is LGHNA and CDR2 is YNFKEQ.

V and J are TRBV7-9 and TRBJ1-1; possibly TRBD1 for D (5 bases). The germline V and J ends were trimmed by 5 bases and 10 bases, with 20 bases remaining between them. This CDR3 contains 14 residues. CDR1 is SEHNR, CDR2 FQNEAQ, per germline (reference sequence). DNA of the CDR3: TGTGCCAGCAGCCTCGGGCAGGGTATTAGCTTAGCTTTCTTT. This translates into CASSLGQGISLAFF.

CDR3 region: CASSGDSGWETQYF. The CDR3 DNA is TGTGCCAGCAGCGGAGACAGCGGGTGGGAGACCCAGTACTTC. The rearrangement links TRBV7-2 to TRBJ2-5, with D tentatively TRBD2 (6 bases). CDR3 length equals 14 residues. Germline CDR1 SGHTA, CDR2 FQGNSA. V lost 5 bases, J lost 5 bases, and 15 bases lay in between.

The V gene is TRBV27, the J gene TRBJ2-7; TRBD2 matches 8 bases. Germline-derived CDR1 and CDR2 are MNHEY and SMNVEV (reference sequence). This CDR3 contains 16 residues. Trimming removed 6 bases from V and 2 bases from J; junction bases left unmatched: 12. CDR3 in amino acids: CASSRGASSGAYEQYF. The CDR3 coding sequence is TGTGCCAGCAGCCGAGGCGCGAGTAGCGGGGCCTACGAGCAGTACTTC.

In this sample, this clone turned up many times. Distinct nucleotide sequences in the sample also encode this CDR3. The gene calls are TRBV19 and TRBJ2-7; TRBD2 agrees at 7 bases. The CDR3 spans 14 residues. V trimming: 2 bases; J trimming: 3 bases; junction bases outside the gene matches: 4. Germline V gene lookup returns CDR1 LNHDA and CDR2 SQIVND (reference sequence). CDR3 sequence reads: CASSITGGIYEQYF. CDR3 bases: TGTGCCAGTAGTATAACGGGAGGTATCTACGAGCAGTACTTC.

This clone turned up a few times. The rearrangement uses TRBV6-4 and TRBJ2-5, with a tentative D call TRBD1 (6 bases). Trimming removed 5 bases at V and 3 bases at J, with 10 bases between. Germline CDR1 is MRHNA and CDR2 is SNTAGT. The CDR3 covers 13 residues. The CDR3: CASSRGTEETQYF. For the CDR3, the DNA is TGTGCCAGCAGTAGGGGGACGGAAGAGACCCAGTACTTC.

This chain joins TRBV5-1 and TRBJ1-3, with a weak D call TRBD1 (6 bases). The CDR3 runs to 16 residues. The germline CDR1 and CDR2 sequences are SGHRS and YFSETQ. Trimming cost V 2 bases and J 1 base, with 13 bases left between them. The CDR3 nucleotides are TGCGCCAGCAGCTTTGACAGGAAATCTTCTGGAAACACCATATATTTT. The encoded protein is CASSFDRKSSGNTIYF.

This clone was counted only a few times. The CDR3: CASSIGSGVAYNEQFF. CDR3 nucleotide sequence: TGTGCCAGTAGTATAGGGTCAGGGGTGGCCTACAATGAGCAGTTCTTC. The rearrangement uses TRBV19 and TRBJ2-1; D is possibly TRBD1 (6 bases). The CDR3 contains 16 residues. Germline CDR1 and CDR2: LNHDA and SQIVND (reference sequence). The ends were cut back, 1 base at V and 2 bases at J, with 12 bases in the middle. Full variable domain (remainder filled in from reference TRBV19 and TRBJ2-1): DGGITQSPKYLFRKEGQNVTLSCEQNLNHDAMYWYRQDPGQGLRLIYYSQIVNDFQKGDIAEGYSVSREKKESFPLTVTSAQKNPTAFYLCASSIGSGVAYNEQFFGPGTRLTVL.

The chain is built from TRBV29-1 and TRBJ1-1; D uncertain. The germline gives CDR1 SQVTM, CDR2 ANQGSEA. The CDR3 runs to 10 residues. V was pared by 2 bases and J by 5 bases, with 3 bases between. CDR3 residues: CSVERTEAFF. The CDR3 DNA reads TGCAGCGTTGAACGGACTGAAGCTTTCTTT.

The chain has TRBV4-2 and TRBJ2-2, with D perhaps TRBD1 (5 bases). Trimming pared 0 bases from V and 1 base from J, leaving 12 bases between. The CDR3 sequence is 17 residues long. Per the germline V gene, CDR1 is LGHNA and CDR2 is YNFKEQ. The CDR3 coding sequence is TGTGCCAGCAGCCAAGACAGGGCCCTCGGGAACACCGGGGAGCTGTTTTTT. This translates into CASSQDRALGNTGELFF.

The chain joins TRBV5-1 to TRBJ1-3; 7 bases line up with TRBD1. This CDR3 comprises 14 residues. Germline values: CDR1 SGHRS, CDR2 YFSETQ. After removal of 4 bases from V and 2 bases from J, the junction contained 3 bases not matched to a gene. CDR3 residues: CASSPGTAGNTIYF. In nucleotides, the CDR3 is TGCGCCAGCAGCCCCGGGACAGCTGGAAACACCATATATTTT.

The J gene is TRBJ1-1, the V gene TRBV6-1, with 7 bases fitting TRBD1. The ends lost 6 bases at V and 5 bases at J; junction bases unmatched: 9. Per germline, CDR1 MNHNS and CDR2 SASEGT. This CDR3 is 14 amino acids long. The CDR3 loop reads CASSQQGTRTEAFF. DNA of the CDR3: TGTGCCAGCAGCCAACAGGGGACGAGGACTGAAGCTTTCTTT.

V usage is TRBV18 and J usage is TRBJ2-4, with D maybe TRBD2 (6 bases). The CDR3 spans 18 residues. From germline, CDR1 is KGHSH and CDR2 LQKENI. V lost 4 bases to trimming and J lost 0 bases, with 19 bases between them. The CDR3: CASSLSSGVSLAKNIQYF. The CDR3 coding sequence is TGTGCCAGCTCACTATCATCGGGGGTATCCTTAGCCAAAAACATTCAGTACTTC. The full variable domain, with the rest looked up from reference TRBV18 and TRBJ2-4, is NAGVMQNPRHLVRRRGQEARLRCSPMKGHSHVYWYRQLPEEGLKFMVYLQKENIIDESGMPKERFSAEFPKEGPSILRIQQVVRGDSAAYFCASSLSSGVSLAKNIQYFGAGTRLSVL.